One T cell receptor beta chain is described in this entry. TCRdb keeps only in-frame clones here, not all; method: immunoSEQ multiplex PCR. Of 200,000 to 250,000 clones listed, roughly 84% were seen once; the top ten hold about 7%. The length of the CDR3 is 13 residues. CDR1 DFQATT and CDR2 SNEGSKA come from the germline V gene (reference sequence). Trimming stripped 3 bases from V and 0 bases from J, with 8 bases between. The data were obtained in a study of blood T cell repertoires in COVID-19. V gene TRBV20-1 combines with J gene TRBJ1-1; perhaps TRBD1 as D (5 bases). The sample was PBMCs or T cells enriched from blood (not recorded which). This receptor was taken from a woman in her 40s who had recovered from COVID-19. CDR3 sequence: CSASQGMNTEAFF. The CDR3 nucleotides are TGCAGTGCTAGTCAGGGAATGAACACTGAAGCTTTCTTT.